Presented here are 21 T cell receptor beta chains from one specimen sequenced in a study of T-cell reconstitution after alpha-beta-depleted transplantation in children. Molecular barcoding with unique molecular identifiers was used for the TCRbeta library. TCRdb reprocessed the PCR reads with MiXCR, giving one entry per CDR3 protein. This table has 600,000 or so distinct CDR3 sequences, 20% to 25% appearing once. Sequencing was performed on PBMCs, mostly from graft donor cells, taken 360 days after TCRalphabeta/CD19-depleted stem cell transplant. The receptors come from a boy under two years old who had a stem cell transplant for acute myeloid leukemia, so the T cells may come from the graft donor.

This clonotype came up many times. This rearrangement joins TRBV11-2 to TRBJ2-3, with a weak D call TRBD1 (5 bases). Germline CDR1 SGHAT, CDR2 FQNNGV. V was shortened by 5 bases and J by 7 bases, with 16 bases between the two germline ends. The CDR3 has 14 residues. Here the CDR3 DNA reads TGTGCCAGCAGCAACAGTAAGGGGATGAATACGCAGTATTTT. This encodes CASSNSKGMNTQYF. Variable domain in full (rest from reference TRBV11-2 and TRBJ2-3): EAGVAQSPRYKIIEKRQSVAFWCNPISGHATLYWYQQILGQGPKLLIQFQNNGVVDDSQLPKDRFSAERLKGVDSTLKIQPAKLEDSAVYLCASSNSKGMNTQYFGPGTRLTVL.

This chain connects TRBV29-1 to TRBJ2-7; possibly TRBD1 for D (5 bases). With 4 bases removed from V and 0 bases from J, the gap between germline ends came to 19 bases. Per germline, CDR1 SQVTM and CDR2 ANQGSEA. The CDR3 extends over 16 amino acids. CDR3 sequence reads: CSVVLWDGASSYEQYV. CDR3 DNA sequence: TGCAGCGTTGTATTATGGGATGGGGCTAGCTCCTACGAGCAGTACGTC.

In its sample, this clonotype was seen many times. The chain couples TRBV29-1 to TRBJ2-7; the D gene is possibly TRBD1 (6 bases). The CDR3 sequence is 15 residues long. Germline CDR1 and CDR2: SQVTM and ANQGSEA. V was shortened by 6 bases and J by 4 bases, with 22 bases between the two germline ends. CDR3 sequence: CSVRGVGQKSYEQYF. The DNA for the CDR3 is TGCAGCGTGCGAGGAGTAGGACAGAAGTCATACGAGCAGTACTTC.

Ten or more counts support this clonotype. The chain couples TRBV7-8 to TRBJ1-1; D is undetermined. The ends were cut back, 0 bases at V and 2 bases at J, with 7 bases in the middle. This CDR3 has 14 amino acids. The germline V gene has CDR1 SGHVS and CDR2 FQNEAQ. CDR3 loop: CASSLALRNTEAFF. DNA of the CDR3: TGTGCCAGCAGCTTAGCTCTGAGAAACACTGAAGCTTTCTTT.

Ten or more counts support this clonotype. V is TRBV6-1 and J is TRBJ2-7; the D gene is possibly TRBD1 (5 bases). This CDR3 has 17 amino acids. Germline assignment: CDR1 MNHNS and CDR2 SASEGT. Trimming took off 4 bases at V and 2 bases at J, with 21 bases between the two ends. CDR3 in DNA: TGTGCCAGCAGTGCCCCCGCCTTAGGGGCCCTCCCCTACGAGCAGTACTTC. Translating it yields CASSAPALGALPYEQYF.

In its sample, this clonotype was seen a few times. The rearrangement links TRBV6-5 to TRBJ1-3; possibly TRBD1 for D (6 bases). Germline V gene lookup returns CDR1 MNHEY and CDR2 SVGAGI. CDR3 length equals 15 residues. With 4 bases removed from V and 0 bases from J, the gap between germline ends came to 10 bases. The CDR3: CASSSTGSSGNTIYF. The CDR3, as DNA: TGTGCCAGCAGTTCGACAGGAAGCTCTGGAAACACCATATATTTT.

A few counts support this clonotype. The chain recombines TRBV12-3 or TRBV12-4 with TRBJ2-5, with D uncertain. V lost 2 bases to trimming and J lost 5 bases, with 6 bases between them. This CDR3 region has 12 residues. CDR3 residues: CASSLIVETQYF. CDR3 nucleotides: TGTGCCAGCAGTTTAATCGTGGAGACCCAGTACTTC.

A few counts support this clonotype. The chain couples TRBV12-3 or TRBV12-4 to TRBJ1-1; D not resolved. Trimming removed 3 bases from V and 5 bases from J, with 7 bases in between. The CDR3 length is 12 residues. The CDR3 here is CASSFGKTEAFF. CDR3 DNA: TGTGCCAGCAGTTTTGGAAAAACTGAAGCTTTCTTT.

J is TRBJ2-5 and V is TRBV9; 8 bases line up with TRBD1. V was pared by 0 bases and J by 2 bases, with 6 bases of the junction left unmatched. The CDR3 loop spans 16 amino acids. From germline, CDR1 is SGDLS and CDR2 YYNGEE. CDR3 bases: TGTGCCAGCAGCGTAGAAAGGACAGGGATTCAAGAGACCCAGTACTTC. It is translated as CASSVERTGIQETQYF.

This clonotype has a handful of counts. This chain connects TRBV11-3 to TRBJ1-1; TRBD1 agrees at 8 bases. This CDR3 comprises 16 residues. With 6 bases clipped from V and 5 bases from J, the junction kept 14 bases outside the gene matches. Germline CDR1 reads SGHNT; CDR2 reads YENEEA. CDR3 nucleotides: TGTGCCAGCAGTCACCCCACCACCAGGGGGCTAACTGAAGCTTTCTTT. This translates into CASSHPTTRGLTEAFF. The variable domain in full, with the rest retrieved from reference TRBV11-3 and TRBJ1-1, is EAGVVQSPRYKIIEKKQPVAFWCNPISGHNTLYWYLQNLGQGPELLIRYENEEAVDDSQLPKDRFSAERLKGVDSTLKIQPAELGDSAVYLCASSHPTTRGLTEAFFGQGTRLTVV.

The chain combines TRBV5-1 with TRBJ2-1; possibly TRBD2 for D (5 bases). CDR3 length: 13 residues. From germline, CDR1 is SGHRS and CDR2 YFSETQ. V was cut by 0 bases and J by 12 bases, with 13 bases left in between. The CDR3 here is CASSLATGRGQFF. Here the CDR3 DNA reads TGCGCCAGCAGCTTGGCGACGGGCCGGGGGCAGTTCTTC.

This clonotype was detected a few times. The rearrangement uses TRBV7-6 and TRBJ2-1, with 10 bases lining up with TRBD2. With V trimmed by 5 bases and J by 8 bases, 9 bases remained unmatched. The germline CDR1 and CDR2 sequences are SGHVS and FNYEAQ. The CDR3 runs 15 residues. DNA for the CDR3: TGTGCCAGCAGCCGGAGCGGGGGGGGCCTCGATGAGCAGTTCTTC. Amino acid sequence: CASSRSGGGLDEQFF.

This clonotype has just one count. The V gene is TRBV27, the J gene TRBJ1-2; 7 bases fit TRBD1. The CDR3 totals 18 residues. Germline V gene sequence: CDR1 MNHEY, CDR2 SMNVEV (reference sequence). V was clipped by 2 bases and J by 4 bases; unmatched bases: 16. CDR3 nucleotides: TGTGCCAGCAGTTTAAAACCTTTTCCTCAGGGGGTTAGCTATGGCTACACCTTC. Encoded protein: CASSLKPFPQGVSYGYTF.

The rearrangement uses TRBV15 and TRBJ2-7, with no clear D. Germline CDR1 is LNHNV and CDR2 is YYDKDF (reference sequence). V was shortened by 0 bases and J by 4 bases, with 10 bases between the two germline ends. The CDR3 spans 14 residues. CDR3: CATSRDLTEYEQYV. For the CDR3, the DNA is TGTGCCACCAGCAGAGACCTGACGGAATACGAGCAGTACGTC.

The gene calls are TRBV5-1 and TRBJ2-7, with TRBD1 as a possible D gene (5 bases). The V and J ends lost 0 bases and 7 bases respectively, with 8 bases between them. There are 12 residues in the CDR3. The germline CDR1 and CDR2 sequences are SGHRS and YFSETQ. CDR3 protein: CASSLVPGEQYF. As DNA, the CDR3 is TGCGCCAGCAGCTTGGTGCCAGGGGAGCAGTACTTC.

In DNA, the CDR3 is TGTGCCAGCAGCTTACGACAGGGGGGGTCCTATAATTCACCCCTCCACTTT. Its translation: CASSLRQGGSYNSPLHF. The chain recombines TRBV11-2 with TRBJ1-6; 9 bases map to TRBD1. The CDR3 extends over 17 amino acids. CDR1 and CDR2 from the germline V gene are SGHAT and FQNNGV. The V segment lost 2 bases and the J segment 1 base; nucleotides outside the gene matches: 3.

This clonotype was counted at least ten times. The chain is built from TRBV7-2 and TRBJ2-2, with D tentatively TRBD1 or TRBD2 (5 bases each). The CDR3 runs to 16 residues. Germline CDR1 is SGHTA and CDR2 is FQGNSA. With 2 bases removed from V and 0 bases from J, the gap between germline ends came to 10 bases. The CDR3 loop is CASSLLLGANTGELFF. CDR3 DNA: TGTGCCAGCAGCTTATTACTGGGGGCGAACACCGGGGAGCTGTTTTTT.

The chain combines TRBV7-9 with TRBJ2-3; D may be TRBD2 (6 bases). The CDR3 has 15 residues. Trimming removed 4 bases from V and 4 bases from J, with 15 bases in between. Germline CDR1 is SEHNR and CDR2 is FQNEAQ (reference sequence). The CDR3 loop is CASSSTSKSPDTQYF. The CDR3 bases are TGTGCCAGCAGCTCGACTAGTAAGTCCCCAGATACGCAGTATTTT.

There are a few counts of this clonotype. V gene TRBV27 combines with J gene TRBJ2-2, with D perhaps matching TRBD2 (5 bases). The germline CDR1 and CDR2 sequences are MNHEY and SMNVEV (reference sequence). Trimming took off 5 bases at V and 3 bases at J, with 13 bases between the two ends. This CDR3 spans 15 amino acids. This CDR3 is CASSLTGLHTGELFF. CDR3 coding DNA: TGTGCCAGCAGTCTGACCGGACTTCACACCGGGGAGCTGTTTTTT.

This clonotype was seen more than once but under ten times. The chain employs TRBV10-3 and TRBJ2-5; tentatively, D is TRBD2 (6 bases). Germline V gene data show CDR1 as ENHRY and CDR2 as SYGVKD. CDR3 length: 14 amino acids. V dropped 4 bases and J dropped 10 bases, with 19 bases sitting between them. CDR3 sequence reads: CAISGGEPSRIQYF. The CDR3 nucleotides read TGTGCCATCAGTGGGGGGGAGCCCTCGAGGATCCAGTACTTC.

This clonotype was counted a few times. The CDR3 DNA is TGTGCCAGCAGCTTAGAGTGGGCAGGGGGTAACCAAGAGACCCAGTACTTC. Translating it yields CASSLEWAGGNQETQYF. The V call is TRBV7-6, the J call TRBJ2-5; TRBD1 matches 7 bases. Germline assignment: CDR1 SGHVS and CDR2 FNYEAQ. There are 17 residues in the CDR3. V shed 1 base, J shed 0 bases, and the junction held 8 bases outside the gene matches.